These T cell receptor beta chains were read from a single sample in a study of regulatory T cells in long-lasting Graves disease. MiXCR, applied by TCRdb to the multiplex PCR reads, yields one record per CDR3 protein. The table records 360,000 or so distinct CDR3 sequences, about an eighth of them present only once. The same sample was also studied in work on T cells in Graves' hyperthyroidism and ophthalmopathy.

The specimen comprised peripheral blood mononuclear cells (PBMCs), sampled at new diagnosis, from a patient treated with antithyroid drugs. Every receptor here comes from a woman younger than 30 with Graves disease. Each CDR3 is given with its conserved first and last residue. The D gene is left open where the match is weak. Some rows have no size entry. The others give once, few or many, or a class for an expanded clone.

14 | NA | TRBJ2-5 | TRBV4-1 | NA | CANSPGLRGQTQYF | TGCGCCAACAGCCCGGGACTCCGGGGGCAGACCCAGTACTTC
12 | many | TRBJ2-5 | TRBV27 | NA | CASSFVVETQYF | TGTGCCAGCAGTTTTGTCGTGGAGACCCAGTACTTC
15 | many | TRBJ2-1 | TRBV20-1 | NA | CSARDVSGWENEQFF | TGCAGTGCTAGAGACGTTAGCGGTTGGGAGAATGAGCAGTTCTTC
17 | few | TRBJ2-2 | TRBV5-6 | TRBD1 | CASSLGDRGTDTGELFF | TGTGCCAGCAGCTTGGGGGACAGGGGGACGGACACCGGGGAGCTGTTTTTT
15 | NA | TRBJ2-7 | TRBV27 | TRBD2 | CAGSLRSGSSYEQYF | TGTGCCGGCAGTTTACGTAGCGGGAGCTCCTACGAGCAGTACTTC
13 | NA | TRBJ2-1 | TRBV24-1 | NA | CATSGGLLDEQFF | TGTGCCACCAGTGGGGGCCTCCTCGATGAGCAGTTCTTC
15 | few | TRBJ2-5 | TRBV5-1 | TRBD1 | CASSYRQGFSETQYF | TGCGCCAGCAGCTACAGACAGGGATTCTCAGAGACCCAGTACTTC
15 | many | TRBJ1-1 | TRBV12-3/TRBV12-4 | NA | CASSPSGARSTEAFF | TGTGCCAGCAGCCCTAGTGGGGCGCGGAGCACTGAAGCTTTCTTT
17 | few | TRBJ1-4 | TRBV4-1 | NA | CASSQVLMTPTNEKLFF | TGCGCCAGCAGCCAAGTCCTGATGACTCCTACTAATGAAAAACTGTTTTTT
15 | many | TRBJ1-1 | TRBV7-9 | TRBD1 | CASSQKTGDDLEAFF | TGTGCCAGCAGCCAAAAGACAGGGGACGACCTTGAAGCTTTCTTT
13 | NA | TRBJ2-1 | TRBV28 | NA | CASSGGRSNEQFF | TGTGCCAGCAGCGGGGGGCGCTCCAATGAGCAGTTCTTC
15 | many | TRBJ2-1 | TRBV28 | NA | CASSFLSGPFNEQFF | TGTGCCAGCAGTTTTCTTAGCGGACCCTTCAATGAGCAGTTCTTC
15 | many | TRBJ2-6 | TRBV28 | NA | CASSLSASGANVLTF | TGTGCCAGCAGTTTATCCGCCTCTGGGGCCAACGTCCTGACTTTC
13 | few | TRBJ2-7 | TRBV5-1 | NA | CASSLAVGIEQYF | TGCGCCAGCAGCTTGGCGGTCGGGATCGAGCAGTACTTC
14 | many | TRBJ1-1 | TRBV12-3/TRBV12-4 | NA | CASSLGIGSTEAFF | TGTGCCAGCAGTTTAGGCATAGGGAGCACTGAAGCTTTCTTT
15 | many | TRBJ1-5 | TRBV28 | NA | CASSTVRDSNQPQHF | TGTGCCAGCAGCACAGTCCGGGACAGCAATCAGCCCCAGCATTTT
18 | few | TRBJ2-6 | TRBV5-1 | TRBD1 | CASSLAGQGYSGANVLTF | TGCGCCAGCAGCTTGGCGGGACAGGGCTACTCTGGGGCCAACGTCCTGACTTTC
15 | many | TRBJ2-7 | TRBV9 | NA | CASSPAGGYGNEQYF | TGTGCCAGCAGCCCTGCTGGGGGGTACGGGAACGAGCAGTACTTC
14 | many | TRBJ1-1 | TRBV18 | TRBD1 | CASSPPDRLSEAFF | TGTGCCAGCTCACCACCGGACAGGTTGAGTGAAGCTTTCTTT
14 | few | TRBJ2-3 | TRBV2 | NA | CASAGGPTTDTQYF | TGTGCCAGCGCTGGGGGTCCTACTACAGATACGCAGTATTTT
15 | NA | TRBJ1-2 | TRBV20-1 | NA | CSARDLTQIEPGYTF | TGCAGTGCTAGAGATCTCACGCAAATTGAGCCTGGCTACACCTTC
17 | NA | TRBJ2-5 | TRBV6-5 | TRBD2 | CASSSDPGLAGGETQYF | TGTGCCAGCAGTTCAGATCCGGGACTAGCGGGGGGGGAGACCCAGTACTTC
14 | many | TRBJ2-5 | TRBV2 | TRBD1 | CASSQTGLGETQYF | TGTGCCAGCAGTCAGACAGGGTTAGGAGAGACCCAGTACTTC
13 | many | TRBJ1-1 | TRBV30 | NA | CAWRSLGGTEAFF | TGTGCCTGGAGATCGCTGGGGGGCACTGAAGCTTTCTTT
14 | many | TRBJ1-2 | TRBV5-1 | NA | CASSEGWQGGRYTF | TGCGCCAGCAGCGAGGGATGGCAGGGTGGGCGCTACACCTTC
14 | many | TRBJ1-1 | TRBV11-1 | NA | CASSLERTATEAFF | TGTGCCAGCAGCTTAGAAAGGACAGCCACTGAAGCTTTCTTT
16 | many | TRBJ2-1 | TRBV20-1 | NA | CSAREWTLSSYNEQFF | TGCAGTGCTAGAGAGTGGACGCTCAGCTCCTACAATGAGCAGTTCTTC
16 | few | TRBJ2-2 | TRBV6-1 | TRBD1 | CASTPLGTGNTGELFF | TGTGCCAGCACCCCCCTAGGGACAGGGAACACCGGGGAGCTGTTTTTT
11 | many | TRBJ2-5 | TRBV7-2 | TRBD2 | CASFWGGTQYF | TGTGCCAGCTTCTGGGGGGGGACCCAGTACTTC
15 | many | TRBJ1-4 | TRBV6-1 | NA | CASSPLQGTNEKLFF | TGTGCCAGCAGTCCCTTACAGGGTACAAATGAAAAACTGTTTTTT
16 | many | TRBJ1-4 | TRBV7-3 | NA | CASSYSRVSANEKLFF | TGTGCCAGCAGCTACTCCAGGGTTTCGGCTAATGAAAAACTGTTTTTT
14 | NA | TRBJ1-2 | TRBV19 | NA | CASSIGRTVGGYTF | TGTGCCAGTAGTATCGGACGGACAGTTGGCGGCTACACCTTC
15 | NA | TRBJ2-7 | TRBV15 | TRBD2 | CATSRVLLAGYEQYF | TGTGCCACCAGCAGAGTTCTGCTAGCGGGCTACGAGCAGTACTTC
12 | few | TRBJ1-1 | TRBV18 | TRBD1 | CASSPRGAEAFF | TGTGCCAGCTCCCCCAGGGGGGCTGAAGCTTTCTTT
11 | many | TRBJ2-1 | TRBV30 | NA | CAWGYGGVQFF | TGTGCCTGGGGCTATGGGGGAGTTCAGTTCTTC
14 | many | TRBJ2-3 | TRBV11-2 | TRBD1 | CASTDRGVQDTQYF | TGTGCCAGCACGGACAGGGGAGTGCAAGATACGCAGTATTTT
14 | many | TRBJ2-2 | TRBV24-1 | TRBD1 | CATSDGTATGELFF | TGTGCCACCAGTGATGGGACAGCTACCGGGGAGCTGTTTTTT
12 | many | TRBJ1-2 | TRBV6-2/TRBV6-3 | NA | CASSNRDEGYTF | TGTGCCAGCAGCAACCGGGACGAAGGCTACACCTTC
17 | many | TRBJ2-1 | TRBV20-1 | TRBD2 | CSARDGLAGVSYNEQFF | TGCAGTGCTAGAGATGGGCTAGCGGGAGTTTCCTACAATGAGCAGTTCTTC
15 | NA | TRBJ2-3 | TRBV2 | TRBD2 | CASSGTSGSRDTQYF | TGTGCCAGCAGTGGGACTAGCGGGAGTAGAGATACGCAGTATTTT
13 | many | TRBJ2-7 | TRBV11-2 | TRBD2 | CASNLAGSYEQYF | TGTGCCAGCAACCTAGCGGGTAGCTACGAGCAGTACTTC
14 | many | TRBJ1-1 | TRBV12-3/TRBV12-4 | NA | CASTTTITNTEAFF | TGTGCCAGCACTACCACGATCACGAACACTGAAGCTTTCTTT
16 | many | TRBJ2-6 | TRBV12-3/TRBV12-4 | NA | CATDEGEYSGANVLTF | TGTGCCACCGACGAGGGCGAGTACTCTGGGGCCAACGTCCTGACTTTC
18 | many | TRBJ1-3 | TRBV9 | NA | CASSVGVGALLSGNTIYF | TGTGCCAGCAGCGTAGGTGTAGGGGCCTTACTCTCTGGAAACACCATATATTTT
14 | many | TRBJ1-4 | TRBV5-1 | NA | CASSLIRVDEKLFF | TGCGCCAGCAGCTTGATTAGGGTTGATGAAAAACTGTTTTTT
17 | NA | TRBJ2-2 | TRBV9 | NA | CASSEGERALNTGELFF | TGTGCCAGCAGCGAGGGGGAGCGGGCACTTAACACCGGGGAGCTGTTTTTT
14 | many | TRBJ1-1 | TRBV12-3/TRBV12-4 | NA | CASSLDSTYTEAFF | TGTGCCAGCAGTTTAGATTCCACCTACACTGAAGCTTTTTTT
14 | many | TRBJ2-2 | TRBV28 | TRBD1 | CASSLWQGAGELFF | TGTGCCAGCAGTTTATGGCAGGGGGCCGGGGAGCTGTTTTTT
13 | many | TRBJ2-7 | TRBV20-1 | NA | CSAETAESYEQYF | TGCAGTGCTGAGACGGCCGAGTCCTACGAGCAGTACTTC
14 | few | TRBJ1-1 | TRBV27 | NA | CASHIRGLNTEAFF | TGTGCCAGCCACATCCGGGGCTTGAACACTGAAGCTTTCTTT
15 | many | TRBJ2-7 | TRBV2 | NA | CASSAGGLYSYEQYF | TGTGCCAGCAGTGCAGGGGGACTATACTCCTACGAGCAGTACTTC
14 | NA | TRBJ1-2 | TRBV6-1 | NA | CASSEADGVNGYTF | TGTGCCAGCAGTGAAGCGGACGGGGTGAATGGCTACACCTTC
18 | many | TRBJ2-2 | TRBV7-3 | TRBD2 | CASSLTPRLASNTGELFF | TGTGCCAGCAGCTTAACGCCCAGACTAGCGTCGAACACCGGGGAGCTGTTTTTT
17 | few | TRBJ2-2 | TRBV11-2 | NA | CASSLLLGQTNTGELFF | TGTGCCAGCAGCCTTCTCCTGGGACAAACGAACACCGGGGAGCTGTTTTTT
17 | many | TRBJ1-1 | TRBV5-1 | TRBD1 | CASSLRPGQGPNTEAFF | TGCGCCAGCAGCTTGCGACCGGGACAGGGGCCGAACACTGAAGCTTTCTTT